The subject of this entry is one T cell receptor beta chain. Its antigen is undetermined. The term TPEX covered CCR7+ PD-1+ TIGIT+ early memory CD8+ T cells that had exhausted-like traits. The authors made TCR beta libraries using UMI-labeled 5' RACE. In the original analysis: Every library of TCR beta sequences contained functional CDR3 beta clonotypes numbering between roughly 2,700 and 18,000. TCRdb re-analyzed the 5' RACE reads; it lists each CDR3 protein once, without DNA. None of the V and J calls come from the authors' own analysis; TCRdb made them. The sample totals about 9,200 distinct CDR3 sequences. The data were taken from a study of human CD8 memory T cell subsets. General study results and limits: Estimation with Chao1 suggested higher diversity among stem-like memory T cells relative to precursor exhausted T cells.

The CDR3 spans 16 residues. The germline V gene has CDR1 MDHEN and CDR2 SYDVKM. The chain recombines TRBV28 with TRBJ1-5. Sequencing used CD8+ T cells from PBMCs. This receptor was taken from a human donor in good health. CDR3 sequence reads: CASGFSPPEGDQPQHF. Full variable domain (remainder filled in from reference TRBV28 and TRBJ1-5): DVKVTQSSRYLVKRTGEKVFLECVQDMDHENMFWYRQDPGLGLRLIYFSYDVKMKEKGDIPEGYSVSREKKERFSLILESASTNQTSMYLCASGFSPPEGDQPQHFGDGTRLSIL.